This is a list of T cell receptor beta chains from one sample in a study of control samples from healthy donors and cancer patients. TCRdb's table, derived via immunoSEQ multiplex PCR, lists solely in-frame clones and lacks some. The data contain more than 95,000 clones, over 75% of them singletons. The sequenced material came from PBMCs. These receptors all stem from a woman in her 50s with colorectal cancer. The conserved cysteine and the conserved F or W are not part of the CDR3 here. The order of the fields is clone size, D gene, J gene, CDR3 length, V gene, CDR3 protein. A D gene is named only where the DNA matches it firmly. The size of a clone is reported for some rows only, either as once, few or many, or as a class for expanded clones.

-,TRBD1,TRBJ2-2,14,TRBV13,ASSLGTGRGTGELF
-,-,TRBJ2-3,11,TRBV19,ASSNVGTDTQY
-,-,TRBJ1-1,14,TRBV7-9,ASSRGEPGPNTEAF
-,-,TRBJ1-1,13,TRBV5-5,ASSLEPGRNTEAF
-,-,TRBJ2-5,12,TRBV7-2,ASSFPSIVETQY
-,-,TRBJ2-3,12,TRBV30,ALRAGSSTDTQY
-,-,TRBJ2-3,10,TRBV28,ASSSTGDTQY
-,-,TRBJ2-3,12,TRBV7-8,ASSFLAKGDTQY
-,-,TRBJ1-4,9,TRBV28,ASRDGEKLF
-,-,TRBJ2-3,11,TRBV5-4,ASSFRGEHTQY
-,-,TRBJ2-5,10,TRBV6-6,ASSPGSLAQY
-,-,TRBJ2-5,13,TRBV6-4,ASSALGVSGETQY
-,-,TRBJ2-2,11,TRBV6-6,ASSYNRAGELF
-,-,TRBJ2-7,12,TRBV5-1,ASSRGGQTYEQY
-,TRBD1,TRBJ2-3,12,TRBV5-8,ASSLRQGTDTQY
-,TRBD2,TRBJ2-1,14,TRBV30,AWSVTGGGAVNEQF
-,TRBD1,TRBJ1-1,14,TRBV25-1,ASSEEKGQGLGEAF
-,-,TRBJ1-2,11,TRBV4-1,ASSQGAWYGYT
-,TRBD1,TRBJ2-1,12,TRBV7-7,ASSLGTGLDEQF
-,-,TRBJ1-3,11,TRBV2,ASSESARNTIY
-,TRBD2,TRBJ2-7,15,TRBV2,ASSLGLAGEIVNEQY
-,TRBD1,TRBJ2-5,11,TRBV2,ASLDRGQETQY
few,-,TRBJ2-7,11,TRBV19,ASSLQGGHEQY
-,-,TRBJ2-7,14,TRBV4-1,ASSLSPQTRTYEQY
-,-,TRBJ2-7,12,TRBV3-1/TRBV3-2,ASSQGVNSYEQY
-,-,TRBJ1-1,14,TRBV27,ASSYNPWGLGTEAF
-,-,TRBJ1-6,15,TRBV7-8,ASSLLHSAYFGSPLH